Below, one T cell receptor beta chain is given with its context. The CDR3 totals 15 residues. Germline lookup yields CDR1 LGHNA and CDR2 YNFKEQ. J gave up 5 bases and V 1 base, and 7 bases lay outside the gene matches. The data derive from a study of cytomegalovirus exposure and HLA in healthy donors. PCR employed 60 Vbeta and 13 Jbeta primers. Produced via immunoSEQ multiplex PCR; TCRdb's table is partial and in-frame only. Seen here are some 83,000 clones, about four fifths observed once, and the top ten hold around 4.3%. The chain couples TRBV4-2 to TRBJ2-5, with 7 bases identical to TRBD1. This TCR derives from a man aged 60 to 75 in good health and CMV-seronegative. The sample taken for sequencing was PBMCs. In DNA form, the CDR3 reads TGTGCCAGCAGCCAAGTGGGACAGACGGCGGAGACCCAGTACTTC. As protein: CASSQVGQTAETQYF.